The 9 T cell receptor beta chains in this list originate from one sample, sequenced in a study of identical twins. TCRdb used MiXCR to reprocess the 5' RACE reads, holding one entry per CDR3 protein. The sample holds around 650,000 distinct CDR3 sequences, about 7.1% seen once. These sequences were also reported in another study, on yellow fever vaccine responses in identical twins.

Sequencing was done on a sample of PBMCs. Receptors were obtained from a young woman in good health.

There are many counts of this clonotype. The chain joins TRBV28 to TRBJ2-7; 8 nucleotides match TRBD1. The CDR3 runs 15 residues. The ends lost 7 bases at V and 5 bases at J; junction bases unmatched: 13. From germline, CDR1 is MDHEN and CDR2 SYDVKM. Here the CDR3 reads CASTLTTGTGDEQYF. The CDR3, as DNA: TGTGCCAGCACTCTAACCACCGGGACAGGCGACGAGCAGTACTTC.

This clonotype has ten or more counts. The chain recombines TRBV7-8 with TRBJ2-2, with D perhaps assigned TRBD1 or TRBD2 (5 bases each). The CDR3 runs to 14 residues. V lost 4 bases and J lost 7, with 13 bases in between. CDR1 SGHVS and CDR2 FQNEAQ come from the germline V gene. CDR3 DNA: TGTGCCAGCAGCTCATTTCAGGGAGTCGGGGAGCTGTTTTTT. This translates into CASSSFQGVGELFF.

This clonotype was recorded many times. The genes are TRBV5-1 and TRBJ2-7; D gene ambiguous. CDR1 is SGHRS and CDR2 is YFSETQ in the germline V gene. The V and J ends lost 0 bases and 4 bases respectively, with 8 bases between them. The CDR3 covers 13 residues. Here the CDR3 reads CASSLALDYEQYF. The CDR3, as DNA: TGCGCCAGCAGCTTGGCGCTTGATTACGAGCAGTACTTC.

This clonotype occurred a few times. The chain recombines TRBV28 with TRBJ2-3; TRBD2 might be the D (7 bases). The CDR3 has 19 amino acids. The germline V gene encodes CDR1 MDHEN and CDR2 SYDVKM. Trimming stripped 2 bases from V and 0 bases from J, with 21 bases between. The CDR3 loop is CASSLRRGAWGTSTDTQYF. CDR3 sequence (DNA): TGTGCCAGCAGTTTACGTCGGGGGGCATGGGGGACTAGCACAGATACGCAGTATTTT. Full variable domain (outside the CDR3, taken from reference TRBV28 and TRBJ2-3): DVKVTQSSRYLVKRTGEKVFLECVQDMDHENMFWYRQDPGLGLRLIYFSYDVKMKEKGDIPEGYSVSREKKERFSLILESASTNQTSMYLCASSLRRGAWGTSTDTQYFGPGTRLTVL.

This clonotype was found many times. The gene calls are TRBV28 and TRBJ2-7, with D perhaps matching TRBD1 (5 bases). The CDR3 covers 14 residues. The germline CDR1 and CDR2 sequences are MDHEN and SYDVKM. Trimming stripped 4 bases from V and 3 bases from J, with 13 bases between. The CDR3 sequence: CASSSPDKGYEQYF. The CDR3 nucleotides are TGTGCCAGCAGTTCCCCGGACAAAGGCTACGAGCAGTACTTC.

This chain connects TRBV20-1 to TRBJ2-3; 11 bases fit TRBD2. From germline, CDR1 is DFQATT and CDR2 SNEGSKA (reference sequence). The CDR3 extends over 16 amino acids. Losses at the gene ends were 6 bases for V and 4 bases for J; bases not matched to a gene: 12. The CDR3 reads CSAQFLLAGDPDTQYF. CDR3 DNA: TGCAGTGCCCAATTCCTACTAGCGGGGGACCCAGATACGCAGTATTTT.

This chain connects TRBV5-1 to TRBJ2-4; D is ambiguous. This CDR3 has 14 amino acids. The V end was cut by 0 bases, the J end by 8 bases, with 12 bases between. Germline CDR1 and CDR2: SGHRS and YFSETQ. The CDR3 DNA is TGCGCCAGCAGCTTGGAACGTCCCGTGGACATTCAGTACTTC. It specifies CASSLERPVDIQYF.

This clonotype has a count of ten or more. The rearrangement uses TRBV2 and TRBJ2-1, with D possibly being TRBD2 (6 bases). Germline-derived CDR1 and CDR2 are SNHLY and FYNNEI. The CDR3 runs to 12 residues. V lost 8 bases, J lost 2 bases, and 7 bases lay in between. The CDR3 protein is CASGGTYNEQFF. In DNA form, the CDR3 reads TGTGCCAGCGGCGGGACCTACAATGAGCAGTTCTTC.

This clonotype was observed at least ten times. V and J are TRBV7-9 and TRBJ2-7; TRBD1 aligns across 8 bases. V lost 3 bases and J lost 7; bases outside the gene matches: 2. This CDR3 comprises 12 residues. Germline loops: CDR1 SEHNR, CDR2 FQNEAQ (reference sequence). The CDR3 loop is CASSLGQDEQYF. CDR3 DNA: TGTGCCAGCAGCTTGGGACAGGATGAGCAGTACTTC.